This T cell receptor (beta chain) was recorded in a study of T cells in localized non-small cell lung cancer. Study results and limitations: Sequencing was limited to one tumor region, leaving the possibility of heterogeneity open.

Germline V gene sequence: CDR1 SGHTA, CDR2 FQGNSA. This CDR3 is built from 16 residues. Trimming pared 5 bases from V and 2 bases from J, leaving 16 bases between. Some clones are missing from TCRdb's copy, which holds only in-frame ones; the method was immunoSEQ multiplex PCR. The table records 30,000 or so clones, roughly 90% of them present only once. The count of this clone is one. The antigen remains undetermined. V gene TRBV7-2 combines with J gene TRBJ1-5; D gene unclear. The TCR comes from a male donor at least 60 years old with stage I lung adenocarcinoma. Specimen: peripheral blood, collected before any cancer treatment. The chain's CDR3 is CASSPGGNTRNQPQHF. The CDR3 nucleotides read TGTGCCAGCAGCCCCGGCGGGAACACTCGCAATCAGCCCCAGCATTTT. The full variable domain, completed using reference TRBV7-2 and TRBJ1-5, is GAGVSQSPSNKVTEKGKDVELRCDPISGHTALYWYRQSLGQGLEFLIYFQGNSAPDKSGLPSDRFSAERTGGSVSTLTIQRTQQEDSAVYLCASSPGGNTRNQPQHFGDGTRLSIL.